This T cell receptor (beta chain) was observed in a study of cytomegalovirus exposure and HLA in healthy donors. The overall study: Most genotyped donors, 81% of 300 to 400, had Caucasian-associated genetic ancestry.

Germline values: CDR1 SGHVS, CDR2 FNYEAQ. This CDR3 contains 14 residues. V lost 5 bases to trimming and J lost 7 bases; unmatched junction nucleotides: 7. Points from the study as a whole: Sequencing had likely introduced a cluster of highly shared sequence variants as an artifact.

PCR amplification relied on 60 Vbeta primers (plus 13 Jbeta primers). Sequencing was performed with immunoSEQ multiplex PCR; in TCRdb, only in-frame clones are kept and a portion is missing. The data contain around 160,000 clones, 75% to 90% of them singletons. Details on this clone: Its antigen is not identified.

Likely unrecorded immune exposures existed in these nominally healthy donors. The sequenced sample was PBMCs. This sequence joins TRBV7-6 and TRBJ2-1, with 8 positions matching TRBD2. The TCR sequence derives from a human donor in good health. In DNA form, the CDR3 reads TGTGCCAGCAGCACCCCGGGGGGGAAAAATGAGCAGTTCTTC. The encoded protein is CASSTPGGKNEQFF.